This T cell receptor (beta chain) is drawn from a study of CD8 T cells in Susac syndrome (dated by TCRdb to the late 2010s). For the wider study: Whether CD8+ T cell activation and differentiation in Susac syndrome was antigen driven was tested using repertoire sequencing. The clonality of the CD8+ T cell repertoire was compared across about 12 healthy donors, about 14 Susac syndrome patients and around 16 multiple sclerosis patients. General study outcomes and caveats: The number of individuals in the TCR sequencing and HLA analysis was acknowledged as relatively small.

RNA was extracted with the RNeasy kit and roughly 0.5 to 1 ug was reverse transcribed using random hexamers. The immunoSEQ multiplex PCR assay, which covers 54 Vbeta and 13 Jbeta segments, was used to amplify TCR beta CDR3 regions. PCR amplification bias was corrected using a synthetic template baseline for primer optimization and computational correction. As for the authors' bioinformatics: Only productive sequences were kept, with reads annotated to V, D and J genes according to IMGT and analyzed in immunoSEQ Analyzer. Clonality was computed as one minus Shannon entropy normalized by log2 of the number of productive unique sequences. Public and private clones were assessed among the 100 most prevalent clones of each patient and control. Clones were defined as Susac-specific when absent from the healthy and MS cohorts, from some 1,100 published viral clones and from other ImmuneACCESS disease sequences. TCRdb ran its own pipeline on the public reads, namely fastp trimming at Q25 and MiXCR clone calling, and kept in-frame beta chains. Merged by CDR3 protein, the rows form single entries marked with the most common genes and DNA. The V and J calls reflect TCRdb's pipeline rather than the authors' work. Present in this sample are roughly 300,000 distinct CDR3 sequences, roughly 81% of which were seen just once. The top ten constitute around 0.11% of the sample.

Peripheral blood CD8+ and CD4+ T cells from healthy donors, Susac syndrome patients and multiple sclerosis patients were profiled using high-throughput TCR beta sequencing. The multiple sclerosis controls were treatment-naive patients who had stable or active relapsing-remitting disease and met the revised McDonald criteria. CD8+ TEMRA cells were enriched by FACS, while bulk CD8+ and CD4+ T cells were purified by magnetic negative isolation. Blood was drawn into EDTA tubes, processed within 24 hours, and PBMCs were isolated by density gradient centrifugation. PBMCs destined for TCR sequencing were cryopreserved in liquid nitrogen and later thawed in a 37 °C water bath. A purity of at least 90% was achieved for sorted or isolated CD4+, CD8+ and CD8+ TEMRA cells. This clonotype was found once. The antigen it binds to is not known. No per-base quality is available; no much larger clone lies one base away. A single read constitutes weak evidence.

Sequencing was performed on CD8+ T cells from PBMCs. This sequence was found in a human donor with multiple sclerosis.

The DNA sequence is as follows: TGTGCTAGTGGTTTGTGGGGTCTTTCCTACAATGAGCAGTTCTTC. It translates to CASGLWGLSYNEQFF. The chain was built from TRBV12-5 and TRBJ2-1, with no D gene named confidently. The CDR3 numbers 15 residues from cysteine through phenylalanine. The only DNA kept is the CDR3, 45 bases in frame from the first base. V is reduced by 2 bases and J by 1 base, leaving a spacing of 9 bases between them. CDR1 and CDR2 are drawn from the germline V gene: LGHNT, FRNRAP.